This record covers a single T cell receptor (beta chain). This specimen belongs to a study of blood T cell repertoires in COVID-19. Across the study: The United States, Italy and Spain were the sources of the acute and convalescent COVID-19 samples. In each case, the material was cDNA or gDNA derived from T cells, B-cell-depleted T cells, or PBMCs.

In the original analysis: Reference gene primer amplification yielded estimated nucleated cell counts. The data were produced by immunoSEQ multiplex PCR, yet TCRdb's version contains in-frame clones alone and is incomplete. The V and J calls and clone size were taken over from that table, and D and trimming were inferred from the DNA. The sample contains about 340,000 clones, around four fifths of which appear only once. Germline V gene data show CDR1 as SGHAT and CDR2 as FQNNGV. Trimming removed 6 bases from V and 6 bases from J; junction bases left unmatched: 8. This CDR3 has 15 amino acids. The sequence was collected from a man aged 30 to 45 with active or convalescent COVID-19. The chain recombines TRBV11-2 with TRBJ2-3, with 11 positions matching TRBD2. Sequencing used peripheral blood. The CDR3 is CASSLTSGAGDTQYF. CDR3 coding DNA: TGTGCCAGCAGTTTGACTAGCGGGGCAGGGGATACGCAGTATTTT.